This T cell receptor (beta chain) was identified during a study of OX40 agonist ivuxolimab in advanced cancers. This CDR3 has 12 residues. Looked up from germline, CDR1 is SGHAT and CDR2 is FQNNGV. The V end was cut by 3 bases, the J end by 10 bases, with 11 bases between. Here immunoSEQ multiplex PCR was the method, and the copy in TCRdb shows in-frame clones only, minus some. In the table there are over 70,000 clones, about 90% of which are singletons. Material: CD4+ or CD8+ T cells sorted from blood, obtained in a trial of the OX40 agonist ivuxolimab. The chain has TRBV11-2 and TRBJ2-3, with D unresolved. The source is an adult with an advanced solid tumor such as melanoma, head and neck, liver or kidney cancer. CDR3 sequence (DNA): TGTGCCAGCAGCTTGTTTCAGGTTCCGCAGTATTTT. Protein product: CASSLFQVPQYF. The entire variable domain, with the rest obtained from reference TRBV11-2 and TRBJ2-3, is as follows: EAGVAQSPRYKIIEKRQSVAFWCNPISGHATLYWYQQILGQGPKLLIQFQNNGVVDDSQLPKDRFSAERLKGVDSTLKIQPAKLEDSAVYLCASSLFQVPQYFGPGTRLTVL.